What follows are 30 T cell receptor beta chains derived from one specimen sequenced in a study of cytomegalovirus exposure and HLA in healthy donors. In the PCR, 60 Vbeta and 13 Jbeta primers were used. Profiled with immunoSEQ multiplex PCR; TCRdb holds only in-frame clones, not every one. The data show around 180,000 clones, more than 65% seen once. The sequencing sample was made of PBMCs. The receptors here all came from a girl aged 2-10 years in good health and CMV-seropositive.

The chain combines TRBV28 with TRBJ2-7; D is unresolved. In germline, CDR1 is MDHEN, CDR2 SYDVKM. CDR3 size: 12 residues. V was cut by 1 base and J by 7 bases, with 8 bases left in between. The CDR3, as DNA: TGTGCCAGCAGTTTATATTCGAGAGAGCAGTACTTC. Translation gives CASSLYSREQYF.

The chain has TRBV30 and TRBJ1-1; D is uncertain. Germline CDR1 and CDR2: GTSNPN and SVGIG (reference sequence). With 3 bases removed from V and 7 bases from J, the gap between germline ends came to 18 bases. The CDR3 sequence is 14 residues long. CDR3: CAWRSPGKASEAFF. CDR3 bases: TGTGCCTGGAGGTCCCCGGGGAAGGCGAGTGAAGCTTTCTTT.

The gene calls are TRBV6-1 and TRBJ1-1, with a weak D call TRBD1 (6 bases). CDR1 and CDR2 (germline): MNHNS, SASEGT. The CDR3 sequence is 14 residues long. Trimming removed 1 base at V and 3 bases at J, with 9 bases between. The CDR3 nucleotides are TGTGCCAGCAGTGAAGAGGACAGTTACACTGAAGCTTTCTTT. Its protein product is CASSEEDSYTEAFF.

This chain links TRBV27 with TRBJ1-1; a possible D gene is TRBD1 (5 bases). This CDR3 has 14 amino acids. V dropped 3 bases and J dropped 5 bases, with 13 bases sitting between them. Germline V lookup: CDR1 MNHEY, CDR2 SMNVEV (reference sequence). CDR3 protein: CASSFGGKGTEAFF. DNA for the CDR3: TGTGCCAGCAGTTTCGGGGGGAAGGGGACTGAAGCTTTCTTT.

V gene TRBV6-1 combines with J gene TRBJ2-2; D is possibly TRBD1 (6 bases). Germline CDR1 reads MNHNS; CDR2 reads SASEGT. The CDR3 length is 14 residues. V was cut by 5 bases and J by 9 bases, with 16 bases left in between. CDR3 in amino acids: CASSWNRVSRELFF. DNA of the CDR3: TGTGCCAGCAGTTGGAACAGGGTTTCAAGGGAGCTGTTTTTT.

This clone appeared a single time. The chain joins TRBV10-2 to TRBJ2-1; 13 bases agree with TRBD2. The germline CDR1 and CDR2 sequences are WSHSY and SAAADI. V dropped 8 bases and J dropped 7; count of bases not matched to a gene: 2. This CDR3 region has 13 residues. CDR3 sequence (DNA): TGCGCCAGCGGACTAGCGGGAGCGAATGAGCAGTTCTTC. This encodes CASGLAGANEQFF.

This clone was detected a few times. The genes are TRBV5-6 and TRBJ2-3, with D perhaps TRBD2 (5 bases). Germline V gene data show CDR1 as SGHDT and CDR2 as YYEEEE. V gave up 1 base and J gave up 6 bases, with 9 bases separating them. This CDR3 is 13 amino acids long. The chain's CDR3 is CASSLTRGDTQYF. In DNA form, the CDR3 reads TGTGCCAGCAGCTTGACACGAGGGGATACGCAGTATTTT.

The chain joins TRBV7-2 to TRBJ1-5, with no clear D. Trimming pared 1 base from V and 6 bases from J, leaving 22 bases between. The CDR3 contains 18 residues. Germline assignment: CDR1 SGHTA and CDR2 FQGNSA. The DNA of the CDR3 is TGTGCCAGCAGCTTAGAGAGCGTTCCGGGTGTGGTACCTCAGCCCCAGCATTTT. Translating it yields CASSLESVPGVVPQPQHF.

This clone was observed a handful of times. This chain uses TRBV30 with TRBJ2-1; TRBD2 matches at 13 bases. Germline V lookup: CDR1 GTSNPN, CDR2 SVGIG (reference sequence). There are 16 residues in the CDR3. After removal of 8 bases from V and 7 bases from J, the junction contained 14 bases not matched to a gene. The CDR3 nucleotides are TGTGCCCGCCGACAGCGACTAGCGGGAGGATTGAATGAGCAGTTCTTC. Its translation is CARRQRLAGGLNEQFF.

V gene TRBV12-5 combines with J gene TRBJ1-2, with no clear D. The germline gives CDR1 LGHNT, CDR2 FRNRAP. The CDR3 loop spans 12 amino acids. V was clipped by 1 base and J by 8 bases, with 8 bases between them. The CDR3 DNA is TGTGCTAGTGGTTTGGCCGGGAACGGCTACACCTTC. It translates to CASGLAGNGYTF.

The V call is TRBV6-6, the J call TRBJ1-1; 7 bases agree with TRBD1. The germline V gene has CDR1 MNHNY and CDR2 SVGAGI (reference sequence). The V gene end was trimmed by 2 bases and the J gene end by 7 bases; junction bases not matched to a gene: 1. The CDR3 loop spans 12 amino acids. CDR3 sequence: CASSYRGREAFF. DNA of the CDR3: TGTGCCAGCAGTTACAGGGGGCGTGAAGCTTTCTTT.

This clone was counted a single time. The chain uses TRBV11-2 and TRBJ2-7; weak D call: TRBD2 (5 bases). Trimming shortened V by 3 bases and J by 3 bases, and 15 bases separated the two germline ends. The V gene's germline CDR1 is SGHAT and CDR2 FQNNGV. This CDR3 comprises 15 residues. The CDR3 is CASSFKGETLYEQYF. The CDR3 DNA sequence: TGTGCCAGCAGCTTCAAGGGAGAAACCCTCTACGAGCAGTACTTC.

The J gene is TRBJ2-2, the V gene TRBV29-1; a weak D match, TRBD1 (5 bases). The CDR3 loop spans 14 amino acids. V dropped 4 bases and J dropped 0 bases, with 9 bases sitting between them. Germline CDR1 SQVTM, CDR2 ANQGSEA. CDR3 in amino acids: CSVGPRANTGELFF. The CDR3 coding sequence is TGCAGCGTTGGCCCCAGGGCGAACACCGGGGAGCTGTTTTTT.

The CDR3 DNA sequence: TGTGCCAGCAGCGGACAGGTTGGCGCTTTCTTT. Amino acid sequence: CASSGQVGAFF. The chain has TRBV6-1 and TRBJ1-1, with 7 bases aligning to TRBD1. Trimming removed 6 bases from V and 11 bases from J; junction bases left unmatched: 6. Germline V gene data show CDR1 as MNHNS and CDR2 as SASEGT. The CDR3 has 11 residues.

The chain joins TRBV7-8 to TRBJ1-1; D is uncertain. This CDR3 comprises 13 residues. Germline CDR1 is SGHVS and CDR2 is FQNEAQ. V was cut by 3 bases and J by 6 bases, with 11 bases left in between. CDR3 in DNA: TGTGCCAGCAGCTTCGGGTTCGGGTCTGAAGCTTTCTTT. This gives the protein CASSFGFGSEAFF.

The CDR3 region is CASSSGGSNVLTF. CDR3 in DNA: TGTGCCAGCAGCTCGGGGGGGTCCAACGTCCTGACTTTC. This rearrangement joins TRBV11-3 to TRBJ2-6; 8 nucleotides line up with TRBD2. CDR1 and CDR2 (germline): SGHNT, YENEEA. V shed 4 bases, J shed 8 bases, and the junction held 1 base outside the gene matches. This CDR3 region has 13 residues.

This clone was detected only a few times. The chain carries TRBV10-1 and TRBJ2-1; 10 bases align to TRBD2. Germline V lookup: CDR1 WNHNN, CDR2 SYGVQD (reference sequence). Trimming removed 3 bases from V and 10 bases from J; junction bases left unmatched: 9. The CDR3 extends over 15 amino acids. The CDR3 spells CASSDTSGARGEQFF. DNA for the CDR3: TGCGCCAGCAGTGACACTAGCGGGGCCCGCGGGGAGCAGTTCTTC.

This clone was counted only a few times. The V and J genes are TRBV4-1 and TRBJ1-5; D may be TRBD1 (6 bases). The CDR3 is made up of 15 amino acids. The V gene's germline CDR1 is MGHRA and CDR2 YSYEKL. V lost 4 bases and J 0 bases, leaving 10 bases between the germline ends. The chain's CDR3 is CASSLDRYSNQPQHF. CDR3 DNA sequence: TGCGCCAGCAGCCTGGACAGATATAGCAATCAGCCCCAGCATTTT.

The CDR3 nucleotides read TGCGCCAGCAGCTTGGCCAGGGGTTCGGCTAATGAAAAACTGTTTTTT. Translation gives CASSLARGSANEKLFF. The rearrangement links TRBV5-1 to TRBJ1-4, with a possible D match to TRBD1 (6 bases). This CDR3 spans 16 amino acids. Trimming left V 0 bases short and J 3 bases short, with 12 bases between. Germline V gene lookup returns CDR1 SGHRS and CDR2 YFSETQ.

The gene calls are TRBV7-6 and TRBJ2-3; tentatively, D is TRBD2 (5 bases). Germline CDR1 is SGHVS and CDR2 is FNYEAQ. Trimming pared 2 bases from V and 7 bases from J, leaving 16 bases between. CDR3 size: 15 residues. DNA for the CDR3: TGTGCCAGCAGCTTACCTAGCCAACTCTGGAATACGCAGTATTTT. Translated, it gives CASSLPSQLWNTQYF. The whole variable domain, remainder taken from reference TRBV7-6 and TRBJ2-3, is GAGVSQSPRYKVTKRGQDVALRCDPISGHVSLYWYRQALGQGPEFLTYFNYEAQQDKSGLPNDRFSAERPEGSISTLTIQRTEQRDSAMYRCASSLPSQLWNTQYFGPGTRLTVL.

The chain combines TRBV7-6 with TRBJ2-7, with 8 bases aligning to TRBD2. This CDR3 has 19 residues. The V gene's germline CDR1 is SGHVS and CDR2 FNYEAQ. Trimming took 5 bases from V and 3 from J; bases not matched to a gene: 21. The CDR3 region has the DNA TGTGCCAGCAGCATAACCCTGCGGGGGGCTGGAAAAAATTTCTACGAGCAGTACTTC. Amino acid sequence: CASSITLRGAGKNFYEQYF. Full variable domain (rest looked up from reference TRBV7-6 and TRBJ2-7): GAGVSQSPRYKVTKRGQDVALRCDPISGHVSLYWYRQALGQGPEFLTYFNYEAQQDKSGLPNDRFSAERPEGSISTLTIQRTEQRDSAMYRCASSITLRGAGKNFYEQYFGPGTRLTVT.

The CDR3, as DNA: TGTGCCAGCAGTGCAGGCACTGAAGCTTTCTTT. Translation gives CASSAGTEAFF. This rearrangement joins TRBV6-5 to TRBJ1-1; no definite D call. The CDR3 covers 11 residues. Between the trimmed V and J ends, which lost 5 bases and 4 bases, there was a span of 5 bases. Germline V lookup: CDR1 MNHEY, CDR2 SVGAGI.

This clone was seen just once. V is TRBV6-1 and J is TRBJ1-2; 7 bases match TRBD1. V lost 7 bases to trimming and J lost 4 bases; unmatched junction nucleotides: 6. The CDR3 is made up of 13 amino acids. Germline V gives CDR1 MNHNS, CDR2 SASEGT. The DNA of the CDR3 is TGTGCCAGCATTCCGACAGGGACCTATGGCTACACCTTC. Its translation is CASIPTGTYGYTF.

The V call is TRBV5-1, the J call TRBJ2-1; possibly TRBD2 for D (5 bases). CDR3 length: 13 residues. Germline CDR1 reads SGHRS; CDR2 reads YFSETQ. With 4 bases removed from V and 3 bases from J, the gap between germline ends came to 8 bases. The chain's CDR3 is CASSDGSYNEQFF. CDR3 nucleotides: TGCGCCAGCAGCGATGGGAGCTACAATGAGCAGTTCTTC.

The chain uses TRBV23-1 and TRBJ1-1; D is uncertain. TRBV23-1 is labeled an ORF, and its function is uncertain. This CDR3 has 16 residues. Deletions cut 10 bases from V and 1 base from J, with 22 bases between. The CDR3 is CANLGHCVTPNTEAFF. CDR3 nucleotides: TGCGCCAACCTCGGCCACTGTGTGACACCGAACACTGAAGCTTTCTTT.

A single count supports this clone. J is TRBJ1-1 and V is TRBV30; TRBD1 might be the D (6 bases). Trimming removed 3 bases from V and 2 bases from J, with 10 bases in between. The CDR3 covers 13 residues. CDR1 is GTSNPN and CDR2 is SVGIG in the germline V gene (reference sequence). CDR3 coding DNA: TGTGCCTGGAGAGGACAGAGTAACACTGAAGCTTTCTTT. Amino acid sequence: CAWRGQSNTEAFF.

V and J are TRBV5-1 and TRBJ2-3, with 13 nucleotides matching TRBD2. J lost 6 bases, V lost 1 base, and 2 bases had no gene match. This CDR3 region has 15 residues. Germline CDR1 reads SGHRS; CDR2 reads YFSETQ. Written as DNA, the CDR3 is TGCGCCAGCAGCTTGTGGACTAGCGGGAGCGATACGCAGTATTTT. Translated: CASSLWTSGSDTQYF.

By share of the sample, this clone is medium-sized (0.01 to 0.1%). The V and J genes are TRBV5-1 and TRBJ1-1; D call uncertain. The length of the CDR3 is 14 residues. Germline-derived CDR1 and CDR2 are SGHRS and YFSETQ. V was clipped by 2 bases and J by 0 bases, with 8 bases between them. The CDR3 DNA is TGCGCCAGCAGCTTCAACCGGGTGAACACTGAAGCTTTCTTT. Its protein product is CASSFNRVNTEAFF.

The chain uses TRBV19 and TRBJ1-1; 7 bases agree with TRBD1. After removal of 6 bases from V and 1 base from J, the junction contained 2 bases not matched to a gene. Germline assignment: CDR1 LNHDA and CDR2 SQIVND (reference sequence). CDR3 length: 13 amino acids. The CDR3 loop is CASSRTGNTEAFF. The CDR3 bases are TGTGCCAGTAGCCGGACAGGGAACACTGAAGCTTTCTTT.

V usage is TRBV28 and J usage is TRBJ2-1; D is possibly TRBD1 (6 bases). This CDR3 has 12 amino acids. Trimming stripped 5 bases from V and 7 bases from J, with 9 bases between. The germline V gene encodes CDR1 MDHEN and CDR2 SYDVKM. The CDR3 is CASSIRGNEQFF. The DNA of the CDR3 is TGTGCCAGCAGTATCAGGGGAAATGAGCAGTTCTTC.